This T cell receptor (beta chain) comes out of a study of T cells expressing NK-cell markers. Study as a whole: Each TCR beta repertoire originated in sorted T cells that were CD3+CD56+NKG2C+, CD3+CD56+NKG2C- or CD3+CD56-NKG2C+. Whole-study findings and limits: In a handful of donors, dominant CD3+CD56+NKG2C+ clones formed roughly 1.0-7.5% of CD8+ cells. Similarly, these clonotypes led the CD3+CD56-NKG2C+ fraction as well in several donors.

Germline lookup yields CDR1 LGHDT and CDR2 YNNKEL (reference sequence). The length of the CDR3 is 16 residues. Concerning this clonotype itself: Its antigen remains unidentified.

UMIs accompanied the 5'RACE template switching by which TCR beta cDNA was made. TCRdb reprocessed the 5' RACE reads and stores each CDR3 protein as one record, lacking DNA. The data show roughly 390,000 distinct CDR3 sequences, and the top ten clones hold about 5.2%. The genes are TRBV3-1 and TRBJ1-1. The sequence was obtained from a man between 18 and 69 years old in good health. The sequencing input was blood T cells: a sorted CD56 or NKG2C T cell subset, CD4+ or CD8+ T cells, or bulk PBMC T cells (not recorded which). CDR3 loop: CASSPRVVRVRSEAFF.